This T cell receptor beta chain was retrieved from a study of shared clonotypes between healthy human individuals. At the level of the study: Each donor's CD4 naive and CD4 memory cells filled three plates apiece, CD8 naive two, and CD8 memory one.

This table comes from immunoSEQ multiplex PCR, and its TCRdb copy is limited to in-frame clones, with some not included. This table has some 1,400,000 clones, around 95% appearing once. The V gene lost 3 bases and the J gene lost 2 bases, with 17 bases spanning the gap. The germline CDR1 and CDR2 sequences are LNHDA and SQIVND (reference sequence). The CDR3 loop spans 16 amino acids. The TCR originated in a young man in good health. Sequencing used naive CD4+ T cells sorted from blood. Stated subset: CD45RA+ positively selected. The chain has TRBV19 and TRBJ2-7; a weak D match, TRBD2 (5 bases). The CDR3 here is CASSMLSGSRPYEQYF. In DNA, the CDR3 is TGTGCCAGTAGTATGTTGAGCGGTTCGAGACCCTACGAGCAGTACTTC. Full variable domain (remainder filled in from reference TRBV19 and TRBJ2-7): DGGITQSPKYLFRKEGQNVTLSCEQNLNHDAMYWYRQDPGQGLRLIYYSQIVNDFQKGDIAEGYSVSREKKESFPLTVTSAQKNPTAFYLCASSMLSGSRPYEQYFGPGTRLTVT.